This TCR beta chain was obtained from a study of blood T cell repertoires in COVID-19. Study-level background: Sites across the United States, Italy and Spain contributed samples from acute and convalescent COVID-19. T cells, B-cell-depleted T cells, or PBMCs supplied cDNA or gDNA.

The CDR3 sequence is 15 residues long. Germline V gives CDR1 MNHNY, CDR2 SVGAGI (reference sequence). Trimming at V came to 6 bases and at J to 1 base, leaving 7 bases not matched to a gene. Using immunoSEQ multiplex PCR, the repertoire was profiled, and TCRdb retains in-frame clones only, with some absent. This table holds roughly 53,000 clones, roughly 80% found once. This clone has more than one count but fewer than ten. The chain couples TRBV6-6 to TRBJ2-3; 7 nucleotides line up with TRBD1. This TCR was recovered from a man aged 70-80 years with active COVID-19. The specimen sequenced was peripheral blood. The CDR3 spells CASRKTGVGTDTQYF. The CDR3 DNA sequence: TGTGCCAGCAGGAAAACAGGGGTGGGCACAGATACGCAGTATTTT.